This TCR beta chain was captured in a study of T cell changes during pregnancy in multiple sclerosis. The CDR3 is made up of 17 amino acids. In germline, CDR1 is SGHRS, CDR2 YFSETQ. With V trimmed by 0 bases and J by 7 bases, 12 bases remained unmatched. The data were produced by immunoSEQ multiplex PCR, yet TCRdb's version contains in-frame clones alone and is incomplete. The repertoire consists of around 70,000 clones, with over 80% occurring once and the leading ten covering approximately 2.1%. The receptor was isolated from a female donor with multiple sclerosis, enrolled in a pregnancy study. The chain is built from TRBV5-1 and TRBJ2-2; 7 bases align to TRBD2. This specimen consisted of peripheral blood, obtained before pregnancy. The CDR3 spells CASSLGSGYLVGGELFF. In DNA form, the CDR3 reads TGCGCCAGCAGCTTGGGTAGCGGGTATCTCGTGGGCGGGGAGCTGTTTTTT.